These 18 T cell receptor beta chains were all obtained from the same sample, sequenced in a study of cytomegalovirus exposure and HLA in healthy donors. It was with 60 Vbeta and 13 Jbeta primers that the PCR ran. Produced via immunoSEQ multiplex PCR; TCRdb's table is partial and in-frame only. Of fewer than 200,000 clones listed, 68% are singletons. Sample: PBMCs. All receptors derive from a woman aged 18-30 years in good health and CMV-seropositive.

There are a few counts of this clone. The CDR3 DNA sequence: TGTGCCAGCAGTCCTAGCGGGGGCAATCCCTCCTACAATGAGCAGTTCTTC. It codes for CASSPSGGNPSYNEQFF. This chain uses TRBV27 with TRBJ2-1, with TRBD2 matching over 10 bases. The V gene end was trimmed by 5 bases and the J gene end by 0 bases; junction bases not matched to a gene: 7. The CDR3 length is 17 residues. Germline V gene lookup returns CDR1 MNHEY and CDR2 SMNVEV (reference sequence).

This clone was found a few times. The chain is built from TRBV7-9 and TRBJ1-5; possible D gene TRBD1, 5 bases. The ends were cut back, 4 bases at V and 2 bases at J, with 6 bases in the middle. This CDR3 is built from 13 residues. Germline assignment: CDR1 SEHNR and CDR2 FQNEAQ (reference sequence). The CDR3 region is CASSWGGNQPQHF. The CDR3 nucleotides are TGTGCCAGCAGCTGGGGGGGCAATCAGCCCCAGCATTTT.

This clone was seen a handful of times. The rearrangement uses TRBV28 and TRBJ2-7, with D possibly being TRBD2 (6 bases). The germline CDR1 and CDR2 sequences are MDHEN and SYDVKM. The germline V and J ends were trimmed by 10 bases and 3 bases, with 16 bases remaining between them. The CDR3 loop spans 13 amino acids. The CDR3 bases are TGTGCCACCTCTGAGGGGACTTTCTACGAGCAGTACTTC. It translates to CATSEGTFYEQYF.

In this sample, this clone turned up once. Written as DNA, the CDR3 is TGCGCCAGCAGTGAAGCGGGAGTTACTTACAATGAGCAGTTCTTC. Translation gives CASSEAGVTYNEQFF. V and J are TRBV10-1 and TRBJ2-1, with TRBD2 identical over 8 bases. Germline values: CDR1 WNHNN, CDR2 SYGVQD (reference sequence). V shed 3 bases, J shed 4 bases, and the junction held 5 bases outside the gene matches. The CDR3 has 15 amino acids.

V is TRBV7-2 and J is TRBJ1-1; possibly TRBD1 for D (5 bases). CDR1 is SGHTA, CDR2 FQGNSA, per germline. V lost 3 bases to trimming and J lost 5 bases, with 10 bases between them. The CDR3 is 13 residues long. The CDR3 is CASSFGGGTEAFF. CDR3 sequence (DNA): TGTGCCAGCAGCTTTGGGGGGGGAACTGAAGCTTTCTTT.

The chain couples TRBV6-5 to TRBJ2-1, with D perhaps matching TRBD2 (6 bases). The V gene lost 6 bases and the J gene lost 6 bases, with 18 bases spanning the gap. CDR1 MNHEY and CDR2 SVGAGI come from the germline V gene. The CDR3 totals 15 residues. The CDR3: CASSDTSPKSNEQFF. In nucleotides, the CDR3 is TGTGCCAGCAGCGACACTAGCCCTAAAAGCAATGAGCAGTTCTTC.

This chain connects TRBV15 to TRBJ1-1; the D is unclear. The CDR3 loop spans 12 amino acids. Germline V CDR1 and CDR2: LNHNV, YYDKDF (reference sequence). Trimming stripped 3 bases from V and 7 bases from J, with 9 bases between. The CDR3 DNA follows: TGTGCCACCAGCAGGGAGGGCCTTGAAGCTTTCTTT. Translation gives CATSREGLEAFF.

The chain has TRBV5-4 and TRBJ2-3; D uncertain. Germline loops: CDR1 SGHNT, CDR2 YYREEE (reference sequence). There are 13 residues in the CDR3. V gave up 4 bases and J gave up 2 bases, with 8 bases separating them. For the CDR3, the DNA is TGTGCCAGCAGCCCCCTCCTCACAGATACGCAGTATTTT. Amino acid sequence: CASSPLLTDTQYF.

The rearrangement links TRBV5-6 to TRBJ1-2, with unresolved D. The CDR3 has 13 amino acids. V lost 2 bases and J 8 bases, leaving 13 bases between the germline ends. CDR1 and CDR2 (germline): SGHDT, YYEEEE. CDR3 sequence: CASSLSRAHGYTF. CDR3 nucleotides: TGTGCCAGCAGCTTATCCCGAGCGCACGGCTACACCTTC.

The chain couples TRBV2 to TRBJ2-2; weak D call: TRBD2 (8 bases). Deletions cut 9 bases from V and 7 bases from J, with 36 bases between. The CDR3 sequence is 20 residues long. Germline assignment: CDR1 SNHLY and CDR2 FYNNEI. CDR3 protein: CARGMTGFGAGEVRDGELFF. The CDR3 DNA is TGTGCCAGGGGAATGACAGGGTTTGGAGCGGGAGAGGTCCGCGACGGGGAGCTGTTTTTT.

This clone was recorded a few times. This chain uses TRBV28 with TRBJ1-1, with D possibly TRBD1 on 5 matching bases. There are 16 residues in the CDR3. V was trimmed by 6 bases and J by 1 base, leaving 18 bases between them. Germline-derived CDR1 and CDR2 are MDHEN and SYDVKM. CDR3 residues: CASRTPKLDRNTEAFF. CDR3 nucleotide sequence: TGTGCCAGCAGAACCCCAAAACTCGACAGGAACACTGAAGCTTTCTTT.

The chain uses TRBV7-9 and TRBJ1-6, with D hard to call. CDR1 and CDR2 (germline): SEHNR, FQNEAQ (reference sequence). Trimming removed 3 bases at V and 6 bases at J, with 9 bases between. The CDR3 extends over 14 amino acids. The CDR3 nucleotides are TGTGCCAGCAGCTTCTCCGGGGTTAATTCACCCCTCCACTTT. This translates into CASSFSGVNSPLHF.

The gene calls are TRBV4-3 and TRBJ1-2; D remains unclear. Looked up from germline, CDR1 is LGHNA and CDR2 is YSLEER. The CDR3 spans 14 residues. With 1 base removed from V and 1 base from J, the gap between germline ends came to 7 bases. CDR3 in amino acids: CASSQGPFNYGYTF. CDR3 nucleotides: TGCGCCAGCAGCCAAGGGCCGTTTAACTATGGCTACACCTTC.

This sequence joins TRBV6-1 and TRBJ2-7, with 8 nucleotides matching TRBD1. This CDR3 is built from 15 residues. The J segment lost 3 bases and the V segment lost 4 bases, leaving 8 bases of the junction unmatched. CDR1 is MNHNS and CDR2 is SASEGT in the germline V gene. For the CDR3, the DNA is TGTGCCAGCAGTGGCCGACAGGGGAGTTTCTACGAGCAGTACTTC. Translated: CASSGRQGSFYEQYF.

This chain uses TRBV18 with TRBJ2-7; a possible D gene is TRBD1 (5 bases). V dropped 1 base and J dropped 0 bases, with 7 bases sitting between them. Germline loops: CDR1 KGHSH, CDR2 LQKENI. The CDR3 length is 14 residues. DNA for the CDR3: TGTGCCAGCTCACCACTAGGGGCCTCCTACGAGCAGTACTTC. Translated, it gives CASSPLGASYEQYF. The full variable domain, in which reference TRBV18 and TRBJ2-7 provide the parts outside the CDR3, is NAGVMQNPRHLVRRRGQEARLRCSPMKGHSHVYWYRQLPEEGLKFMVYLQKENIIDESGMPKERFSAEFPKEGPSILRIQQVVRGDSAAYFCASSPLGASYEQYFGPGTRLTVT.

The chain joins TRBV27 to TRBJ2-1, with a tentative D call TRBD1 (6 bases). Germline V gene sequence: CDR1 MNHEY, CDR2 SMNVEV (reference sequence). Deletions cut 1 base from V and 3 bases from J, with 19 bases between. The CDR3 runs 18 residues. The CDR3 DNA is TGTGCCAGCAGTTTATATGGGGGCCCCCTGCGTGGCTACAATGAGCAGTTCTTC. This translates into CASSLYGGPLRGYNEQFF.

This clone occurred a few times. The CDR3 DNA sequence: TGTGCCAGCAGACAAGACAGGGGGAATGAAAAACTGTTTTTT. Amino acid sequence: CASRQDRGNEKLFF. V is TRBV2 and J is TRBJ1-4, with 9 bases lining up with TRBD1. Germline trimming cut 6 bases from V and 5 bases from J; bases unmatched to any gene: 4. The CDR3 is 14 residues long. CDR1 and CDR2 (germline): SNHLY, FYNNEI.

This clone was seen a handful of times. V gene TRBV6-1 combines with J gene TRBJ1-1, with D possibly being TRBD1 (5 bases). V dropped 5 bases and J dropped 8 bases, with 18 bases sitting between them. CDR3 length: 14 residues. Per the germline V gene, CDR1 is MNHNS and CDR2 is SASEGT. The CDR3 DNA reads as TGTGCCAGCAGTTTGTCAGGGTGGGGCTACGAAGCTTTCTTT. It encodes CASSLSGWGYEAFF.